This entry concerns a single T cell receptor (beta chain). It has no known antigen specificity. The record has no base qualities; no much larger clone is one base away. The data derive from a study of early T cells in non-severe SARS-CoV-2 infection (dated by TCRdb to 2020 to 2023). About the study as a whole: Because TCR sequencing was done on bulk RNA from unsorted whole blood, the alpha and beta chains could not be paired.

Summary of the overall study and its limitations: Matching against VDJdb was skewed toward anti-spike CD8 responses, likely underestimated virus-specific expansions, and missed private and CD4 specificities.

Libraries were made using 5' RACE. The data were produced on a NextSeq 500. To correct for sequencing error and PCR bias, the TCR library protocol tagged individual cDNA molecules with unique molecular identifiers. Both TCR alpha and beta chains were sequenced, and tight co-correlation was observed between alpha and beta sequence abundances in each sample. Per the original workflow: Decombinator V4 was used to annotate the V gene, J gene and CDR3 of the TCR sequences. Expanded TCRs were defined as changing significantly between any two time points under a Poisson model with p below 0.0001. Abundances of TCRs were expressed as counts per million after normalisation to the total number of TCRs sequenced in each sample. MAIT TCRs were defined by TRAV1-2 paired with TRAJ12, TRAJ20 or TRAJ33, and iNKT TCRs by TRAV10 paired with TRAJ18. A search of VDJdb, accessed on 1 November 2021, was run for TCRs annotated to CMV, EBV and SARS-CoV-2, with TCRs annotated for multiple antigens excluded. The raw public reads went through TCRdb reprocessing: fastp at Q25, MiXCR clone calling, in-frame beta chains kept. Rows are unified per CDR3 protein, each entry keeping the most common DNA and genes. V and J calls and clone size were set by TCRdb, not the authors. The sample contains about 90,000 distinct CDR3 sequences, about 12% of them found a single time. Together, the top ten hold about 4.4% of the sample.

A case-control design nested within a healthcare worker cohort in London, UK, was used, with weekly nasopharyngeal swab PCR tests and blood sampling performed. Healthcare workers were recruited during the week of the UK lockdown, between 23 and 31 March 2020, and followed weekly for up to roughly 15 weeks. The CDR3 has 14 amino acids, counting the end cysteine and phenylalanine. Only the CDR3 region is kept as DNA, spanning 42 bases read in frame from base 1. CDR1 is given as MDHEN and CDR2 as SYDVKM, both from the germline V gene. The germline ends are 14 bases apart after V is trimmed by 3 bases and J by 5 bases.

The source material was whole blood, sampled at baseline. The sequence joins TRBV28 to TRBJ2-7, and TRBD1 may be the D gene, going by 6 matching bases. The clonotype was recovered from an adult who was a healthcare worker with PCR-confirmed SARS-CoV-2 infection or an uninfected control (not recorded which). At the DNA level, the sequence is TGTGCCAGCAGTTTCGGGAACAGGGCCCACGAGCAGTACTTC. Translated, this is CASSFGNRAHEQYF.